The 18 T cell receptor beta chains reported below all come from one sample, sequenced in a study of T cells and copy number aberrations in small-cell lung cancer. The repertoire was sequenced with immunoSEQ multiplex PCR; TCRdb's copy has only in-frame clones and lacks some. Of fewer than 10,000 clones in the sample, almost 80% were seen once. Sequenced input: normal tissue next to the tumor. All receptors derive from a man in his sixties with small cell lung cancer.

CDR3 region: CASAGTGNTEAFF. The DNA of the CDR3 is TGTGCCAGTGCCGGGACAGGGAACACTGAAGCTTTCTTT. The chain employs TRBV2 and TRBJ1-1; 8 bases line up with TRBD1. In germline, CDR1 is SNHLY, CDR2 FYNNEI. This CDR3 is built from 13 residues. V lost 9 bases, J lost 1 base, and 4 bases stayed unmatched.

The chain combines TRBV28 with TRBJ1-2, with TRBD1 matching over 7 bases. After removal of 6 bases from V and 7 bases from J, the junction contained 8 bases not matched to a gene. The CDR3 sequence is 13 residues long. The germline V gene encodes CDR1 MDHEN and CDR2 SYDVKM. The CDR3 region is CASSIRQGGGYTF. CDR3 DNA sequence: TGTGCCAGCAGCATTCGTCAGGGGGGTGGCTACACCTTC.

This clone appeared once. J is TRBJ2-7 and V is TRBV18, with D unclear. Germline V gene lookup returns CDR1 KGHSH and CDR2 LQKENI. V was trimmed by 3 bases and J by 1 base, leaving 7 bases between them. The CDR3 spans 13 residues. CDR3 sequence: CASSPTESYEQYF. Here the CDR3 DNA reads TGTGCCAGCTCACCCACAGAGTCCTACGAGCAGTACTTC.

The chain links TRBV28 to TRBJ2-6; no firm D call. The CDR3 contains 15 residues. The V end lost 5 bases, the J end lost 2 bases, and 10 bases lay between the germline ends. From germline, CDR1 is MDHEN and CDR2 SYDVKM. CDR3: CASSPPDTGANVLTF. In DNA, the CDR3 is TGTGCCAGCAGTCCTCCAGACACTGGGGCCAACGTCCTGACTTTC.

The rearrangement links TRBV7-2 to TRBJ1-3; no reliable D call. Deletions cut 5 bases from V and 4 bases from J, with 15 bases between. CDR1 is SGHTA and CDR2 is FQGNSA in the germline V gene. The CDR3 has 15 amino acids. CDR3 bases: TGTGCCAGCAGCCAACCTCACTCAGGCGGAAACACCATATATTTT. The encoded protein is CASSQPHSGGNTIYF.

This sequence joins TRBV7-9 and TRBJ2-1; D remains unclear. The CDR3 covers 16 residues. Per the germline V gene, CDR1 is SEHNR and CDR2 is FQNEAQ (reference sequence). V lost 5 bases, J lost 5 bases, and 19 bases lay in between. The chain's CDR3 is CASSRHVQSINNEQFF. The CDR3 DNA follows: TGTGCCAGCAGCCGCCACGTTCAGTCTATAAACAATGAGCAGTTCTTC.

This clone was counted only a few times. One junction end disagrees with the germline gene, perhaps due to a read error. The chain combines TRBV10-3 with TRBJ2-2; perhaps TRBD1 as D (6 bases). From germline, CDR1 is ENHRY and CDR2 SYGVKD. The CDR3 length is 13 residues. CDR3 bases: TGTGCCGTCAGTCAGGGGTCCGGCGGGGAGCTGTTTTTT. It codes for CAVSQGSGGELFF.

The chain joins TRBV29-1 to TRBJ2-3, with 13 positions matching TRBD2. The J segment lost 4 bases and the V segment lost 4 bases, leaving 8 bases of the junction unmatched. Germline-derived CDR1 and CDR2 are SQVTM and ANQGSEA. The CDR3 extends over 16 amino acids. Here the CDR3 reads CSVAGLAGVLSDTQYF. Written as DNA, the CDR3 is TGCAGCGTTGCCGGACTAGCGGGAGTCTTGTCAGATACGCAGTATTTT.

The chain links TRBV2 to TRBJ2-1; 7 positions agree with TRBD2. There are 13 residues in the CDR3. The germline gives CDR1 SNHLY, CDR2 FYNNEI. V gave up 8 bases and J gave up 7 bases; unmatched junction bases: 8. The DNA of the CDR3 is TGTGCCAGCGTGCGGGAGAATTATAATGAGCAGTTCTTC. Protein product: CASVRENYNEQFF.

The rearrangement links TRBV19 to TRBJ1-5, with TRBD1 matching 12 bases. J gave up 6 bases and V 5 bases, and 5 bases lay outside the gene matches. CDR3 size: 15 residues. CDR1 LNHDA and CDR2 SQIVND come from the germline V gene (reference sequence). The CDR3 spells CASSPRDRGLQPQHF. For the CDR3, the DNA is TGTGCCAGTAGTCCTAGGGACAGGGGGCTTCAGCCCCAGCATTTT. The complete variable domain, with remaining parts taken from reference TRBV19 and TRBJ1-5, reads DGGITQSPKYLFRKEGQNVTLSCEQNLNHDAMYWYRQDPGQGLRLIYYSQIVNDFQKGDIAEGYSVSREKKESFPLTVTSAQKNPTAFYLCASSPRDRGLQPQHFGDGTRLSIL.

The chain has TRBV19 and TRBJ2-5; 7 bases are shared with TRBD1. V lost 6 bases and J lost 2; bases outside the gene matches: 6. Germline loops: CDR1 LNHDA, CDR2 SQIVND (reference sequence). CDR3 length: 14 residues. CDR3 region: CASRKGTAQETQYF. The CDR3 DNA reads as TGTGCCAGTAGAAAAGGGACAGCTCAAGAGACCCAGTACTTC.

The gene calls are TRBV9 and TRBJ2-5; D possibly corresponds to TRBD1 (5 bases). Trimming stripped 4 bases from V and 5 bases from J, with 21 bases between. CDR1 is SGDLS and CDR2 is YYNGEE in the germline V gene. CDR3 length: 16 residues. The CDR3 sequence is CASSPVAGWGRETQYF. DNA of the CDR3: TGTGCCAGCAGCCCCGTCGCTGGGTGGGGCCGGGAGACCCAGTACTTC.

V is TRBV7-9 and J is TRBJ1-2; TRBD1 agrees at 10 bases. V shed 5 bases, J shed 4 bases, and the junction held 4 bases outside the gene matches. This CDR3 has 14 amino acids. Per the germline V gene, CDR1 is SEHNR and CDR2 is FQNEAQ (reference sequence). The chain's CDR3 is CASSRQGAGYGYTF. The CDR3 DNA follows: TGTGCCAGCAGCCGACAGGGGGCGGGCTATGGCTACACCTTC.

About this clone itself: A far bigger clonotype differs at one base, so this is likely a read error. The chain links TRBV15 to TRBJ1-3, with D hard to call. The CDR3 totals 16 residues. The germline gives CDR1 LNHNV, CDR2 YYDKDF (reference sequence). V was shortened by 2 bases and J by 3 bases, with 14 bases between the two germline ends. CDR3 sequence: CATSRTVQDFGNTIYF. The CDR3 DNA sequence: TGTGCCACCAGCAGAACGGTGCAAGACTTTGGAAACACCATATATTTT.

CDR3 region: CARVADRGFPYEQYF. As DNA, the CDR3 is TGTGCCAGGGTAGCGGACAGGGGGTTTCCCTACGAGCAGTACTTC. The chain links TRBV27 to TRBJ2-7; 10 bases map to TRBD1. CDR1 MNHEY and CDR2 SMNVEV come from the germline V gene (reference sequence). V lost 9 bases, J lost 2 bases, and 10 bases stayed unmatched. The length of the CDR3 is 15 residues.

The chain links TRBV30 to TRBJ2-1; a weak D match, TRBD2 (7 bases). Germline V gives CDR1 GTSNPN, CDR2 SVGIG (reference sequence). The CDR3 contains 15 residues. V lost 2 bases and J 3 bases, leaving 14 bases between the germline ends. CDR3 coding DNA: TGTGCCTGGAGTTCCTACGGGGGGCTCTACAATGAGCAGTTCTTC. Residues: CAWSSYGGLYNEQFF.

This rearrangement joins TRBV5-1 to TRBJ2-7; TRBD2 might be the D (6 bases). This CDR3 spans 15 amino acids. V lost 4 bases, J lost 3 bases, and 17 bases lay in between. Germline-derived CDR1 and CDR2 are SGHRS and YFSETQ. The DNA for the CDR3 is TGCGCCAGCAGCCCAATCCCGGGAGCTAGCTACGAGCAGTACTTC. Amino acids: CASSPIPGASYEQYF.

This chain joins TRBV2 and TRBJ2-5, with TRBD1 identical over 9 bases. The CDR3 is 13 amino acids. Per germline, CDR1 SNHLY and CDR2 FYNNEI. Trimming at V came to 4 bases and at J to 6 bases, leaving 3 bases not matched to a gene. In DNA, the CDR3 is TGTGCCAGCAGTGCCGGACAGGGGAAGACCCAGTACTTC. Translating it yields CASSAGQGKTQYF.